The sequence of this TCR beta chain was determined in a study of cytomegalovirus exposure and HLA in healthy donors. Study-level information: The roughly 120 validation repertoires matched the approximately 700 first-cohort repertoires in platform, a later analysis reported.

Regarding the study as a whole: CMV antigen specificity was confirmed in vitro for three CMV-associated chains.

Trimming removed 4 bases from V and 6 bases from J, with 16 bases in between. This CDR3 comprises 16 residues. Germline CDR1 reads SGHTA; CDR2 reads FQGNSA. This clone was counted between two and nine times. Its antigen is currently unknown. The table came from immunoSEQ multiplex PCR; TCRdb's copy has only in-frame clones and leaves some out. This table has tens of thousands of clones, 93% appearing once. Input material: PBMCs. V and J are TRBV7-2 and TRBJ1-6, with a tentative D call TRBD1 (6 bases). This receptor was identified in a woman in her 30s in good health and CMV-seronegative. The CDR3 reads CASSSLQGPINSPLHF. The DNA of the CDR3 is TGTGCCAGCAGCTCCCTCCAGGGGCCCATTAATTCACCCCTCCACTTT.